This T cell receptor beta chain was sequenced during a study of shared clonotypes between healthy human individuals. Regarding the study as a whole: Only blood was sampled, and tissue TCR repertoires likely differ from blood ones. Non-shared clonotypes had lower generation probabilities than those shared by all four donors.

CDR3 size: 15 residues. CDR1 is LNHDA, CDR2 SQIVND, per germline (reference sequence). V lost 4 bases, J lost 0 bases, and 10 bases lay in between. A note on this clone: Its target is unknown.

As handled by the study authors: Quality scores were absent from the junction-only immunoSEQ sequences, so filtering differed. Clones were sequenced by immunoSEQ multiplex PCR, and TCRdb holds only the in-frame ones, with some missing. From that table come the V and J calls and clone size; the DNA was used to work out D and trimming. This sample has about 2.3 million clones; approximately 93% occur once, and the top ten carry 0.35% to 0.45%. This TCR was recovered from a man in his late teens or twenties in good health. Some clones in this sample may be carry-over from other donors' samples. The source material was naive CD4+ T cells from PBMCs. The sample's subset: CD45RA+ positively selected. This chain connects TRBV19 to TRBJ2-1; D unclear. The CDR3 reads CASSSVRDSYNEQFF. The CDR3 nucleotides are TGTGCCAGTAGTAGTGTAAGGGACTCCTACAATGAGCAGTTCTTC.